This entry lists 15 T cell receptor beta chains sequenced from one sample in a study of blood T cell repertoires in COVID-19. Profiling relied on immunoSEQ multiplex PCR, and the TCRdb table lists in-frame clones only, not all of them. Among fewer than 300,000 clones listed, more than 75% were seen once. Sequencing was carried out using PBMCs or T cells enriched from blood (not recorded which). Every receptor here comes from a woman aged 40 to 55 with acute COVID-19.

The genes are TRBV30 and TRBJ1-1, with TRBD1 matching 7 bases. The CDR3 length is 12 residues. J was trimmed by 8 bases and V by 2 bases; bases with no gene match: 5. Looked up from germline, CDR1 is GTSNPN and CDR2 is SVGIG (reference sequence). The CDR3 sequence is CAWSRQGFEAFF. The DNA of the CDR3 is TGTGCCTGGAGTCGACAGGGTTTCGAAGCTTTCTTT.

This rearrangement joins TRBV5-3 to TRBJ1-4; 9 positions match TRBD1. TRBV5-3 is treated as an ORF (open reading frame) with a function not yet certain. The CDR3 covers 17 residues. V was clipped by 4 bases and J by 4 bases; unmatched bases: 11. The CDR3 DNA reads TGTGCCAGAAGCCGGAGCCGGGACAGGGTTTGTAATGAAAAACTGTTTTTT. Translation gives CARSRSRDRVCNEKLFF.

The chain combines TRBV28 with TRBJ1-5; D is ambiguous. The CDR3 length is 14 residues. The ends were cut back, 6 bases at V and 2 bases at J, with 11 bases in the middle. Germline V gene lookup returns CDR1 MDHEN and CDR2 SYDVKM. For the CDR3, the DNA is TGTGCCAGCAGCAACTCCCTGGGCAATCAGCCCCAGCATTTT. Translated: CASSNSLGNQPQHF.

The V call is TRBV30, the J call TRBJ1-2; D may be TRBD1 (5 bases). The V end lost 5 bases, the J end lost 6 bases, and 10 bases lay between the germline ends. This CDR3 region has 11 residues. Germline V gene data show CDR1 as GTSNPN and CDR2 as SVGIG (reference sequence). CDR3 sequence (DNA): TGTGCCTGGGAGACAGACGATGGCTACACCTTC. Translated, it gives CAWETDDGYTF.

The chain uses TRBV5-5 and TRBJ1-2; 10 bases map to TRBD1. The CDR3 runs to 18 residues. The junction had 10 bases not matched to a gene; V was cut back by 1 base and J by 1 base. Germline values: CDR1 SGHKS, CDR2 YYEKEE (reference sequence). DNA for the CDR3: TGTGCCAGCAGCTTGCTGGTGACAGGGGGCTCCTTTAACTATGGCTACACCTTC. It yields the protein CASSLLVTGGSFNYGYTF.

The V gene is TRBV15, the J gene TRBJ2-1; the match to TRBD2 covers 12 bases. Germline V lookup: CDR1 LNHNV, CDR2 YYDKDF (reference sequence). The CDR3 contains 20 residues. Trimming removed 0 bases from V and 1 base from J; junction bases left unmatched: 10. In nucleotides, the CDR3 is TGTGCCACCAGCAGAGACAGCACTAGCGGGGGGTATGGTTCCTACAATGAGCAGTTCTTC. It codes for CATSRDSTSGGYGSYNEQFF. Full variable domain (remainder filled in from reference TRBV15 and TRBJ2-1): DAMVIQNPRYQVTQFGKPVTLSCSQTLNHNVMYWYQQKSSQAPKLLFHYYDKDFNNEADTPDNFQSRRPNTSFCFLDIRSPGLGDTAMYLCATSRDSTSGGYGSYNEQFFGPGTRLTVL.

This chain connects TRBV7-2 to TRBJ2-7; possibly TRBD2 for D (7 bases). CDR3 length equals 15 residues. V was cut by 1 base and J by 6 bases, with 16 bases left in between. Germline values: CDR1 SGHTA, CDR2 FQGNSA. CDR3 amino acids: CASSLGGTGGLEQYF. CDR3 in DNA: TGTGCCAGCAGCTTAGGTGGGACGGGGGGCCTCGAGCAGTACTTC.

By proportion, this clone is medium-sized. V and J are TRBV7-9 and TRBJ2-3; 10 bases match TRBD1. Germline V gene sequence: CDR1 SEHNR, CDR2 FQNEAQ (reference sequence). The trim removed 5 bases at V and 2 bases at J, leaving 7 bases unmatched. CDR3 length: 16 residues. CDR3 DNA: TGTGCCAGCAGCCTCGGACAGGGGGATTACACAGATACGCAGTATTTT. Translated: CASSLGQGDYTDTQYF.

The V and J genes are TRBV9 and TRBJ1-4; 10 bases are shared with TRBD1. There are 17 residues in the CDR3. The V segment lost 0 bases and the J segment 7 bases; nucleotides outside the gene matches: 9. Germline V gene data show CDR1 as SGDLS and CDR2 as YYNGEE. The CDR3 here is CASSVGRDRGVPEKLFF. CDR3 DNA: TGTGCCAGCAGCGTAGGCCGGGACAGGGGTGTACCTGAAAAACTGTTTTTT.

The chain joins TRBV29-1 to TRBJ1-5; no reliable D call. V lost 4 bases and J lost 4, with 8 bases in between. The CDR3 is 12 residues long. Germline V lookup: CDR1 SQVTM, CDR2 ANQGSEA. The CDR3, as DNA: TGCAGCGTTGGGGCAGTAAATCAGCCCCAGCATTTT. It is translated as CSVGAVNQPQHF.

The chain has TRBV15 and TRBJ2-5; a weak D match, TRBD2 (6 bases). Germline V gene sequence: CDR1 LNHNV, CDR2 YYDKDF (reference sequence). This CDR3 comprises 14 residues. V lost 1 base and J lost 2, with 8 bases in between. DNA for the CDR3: TGTGCCACCAGCAGAGCGGGGGTGCAAGAGACCCAGTACTTC. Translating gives CATSRAGVQETQYF.

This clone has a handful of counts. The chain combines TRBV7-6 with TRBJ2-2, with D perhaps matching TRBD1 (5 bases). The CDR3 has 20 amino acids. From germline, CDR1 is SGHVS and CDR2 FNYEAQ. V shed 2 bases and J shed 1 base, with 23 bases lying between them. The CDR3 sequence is CASSLSWSDNPNLNTGELFF. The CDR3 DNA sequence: TGTGCCAGCAGCTTATCATGGTCGGACAACCCAAATTTGAACACCGGGGAGCTGTTTTTT.

CDR3 sequence: CASSPYPGTEAFF. Here the CDR3 DNA reads TGTGCCAGCAGTCCGTACCCGGGCACTGAAGCTTTCTTT. The chain has TRBV2 and TRBJ1-1, with D uncertain. Per the germline V gene, CDR1 is SNHLY and CDR2 is FYNNEI. V gave up 5 bases and J gave up 4 bases, with 11 bases separating them. The CDR3 contains 13 residues.

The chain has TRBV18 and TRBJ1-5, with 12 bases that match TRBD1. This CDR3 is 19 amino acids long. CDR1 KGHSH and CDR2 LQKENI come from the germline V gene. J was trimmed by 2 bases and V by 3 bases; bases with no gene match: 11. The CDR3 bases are TGTGCCAGCTCACCGGCCTCCGGGACAGGGGGCAAAGGCAATCAGCCCCAGCATTTT. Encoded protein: CASSPASGTGGKGNQPQHF.

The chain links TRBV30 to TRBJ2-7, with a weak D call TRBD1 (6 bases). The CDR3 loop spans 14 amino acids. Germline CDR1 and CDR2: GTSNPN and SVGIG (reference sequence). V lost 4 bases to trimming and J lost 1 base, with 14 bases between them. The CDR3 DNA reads TGTGCCTGGACTAAACAGGGACGGTCCTACGAGCAGTACTTC. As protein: CAWTKQGRSYEQYF.